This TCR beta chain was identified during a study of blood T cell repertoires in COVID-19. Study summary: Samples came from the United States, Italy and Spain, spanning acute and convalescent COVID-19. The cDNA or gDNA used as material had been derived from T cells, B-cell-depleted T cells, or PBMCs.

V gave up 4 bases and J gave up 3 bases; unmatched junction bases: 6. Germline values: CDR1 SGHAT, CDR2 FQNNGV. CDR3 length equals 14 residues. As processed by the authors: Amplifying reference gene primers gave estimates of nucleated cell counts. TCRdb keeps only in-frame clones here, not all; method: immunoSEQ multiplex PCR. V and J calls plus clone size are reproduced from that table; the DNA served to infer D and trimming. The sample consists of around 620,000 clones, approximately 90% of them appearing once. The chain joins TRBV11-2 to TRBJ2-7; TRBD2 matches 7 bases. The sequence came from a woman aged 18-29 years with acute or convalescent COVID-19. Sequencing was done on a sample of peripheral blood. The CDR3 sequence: CASSWLGGVYEQYF. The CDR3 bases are TGTGCCAGCAGCTGGCTGGGGGGGGTCTACGAGCAGTACTTC.